One and the same sample provided the 21 T cell receptor beta chains below, sequenced in a study of a mutant IDH1 vaccine in newly diagnosed glioma. Assay used: immunoSEQ multiplex PCR; TCRdb lists only in-frame clones, some missing. The data show approximately 52,000 clones, about 83% seen once. Time point of the sample: baseline, week 1 (first vaccination visit). Treatment defined: pre-vaccination baseline after standard-of-care therapy. The sample was PBMCs, taken from a glioma patient treated with radiotherapy, temozolomide or both. The receptors were sampled from a woman between 35 and 50 years old with glioma.

This clone was seen once. V usage is TRBV7-6 and J usage is TRBJ2-5; TRBD1 is a possible D gene (5 bases). Germline V gene sequence: CDR1 SGHVS, CDR2 FNYEAQ. The ends were cut back, 1 base at V and 3 bases at J, with 15 bases in the middle. CDR3 size: 16 residues. CDR3 in amino acids: CASSLVRVGAEETQYF. The CDR3 DNA is TGTGCCAGCAGCTTAGTCCGTGTAGGGGCGGAAGAGACCCAGTACTTC.

V and J are TRBV5-1 and TRBJ2-1; D ambiguous. Germline CDR1 and CDR2: SGHRS and YFSETQ. Trimming removed 4 bases at V and 6 bases at J, with 5 bases between. The CDR3 is 11 amino acids. CDR3: CASSPANEQFF. CDR3 in DNA: TGCGCCAGCAGCCCTGCCAATGAGCAGTTCTTC.

The chain links TRBV19 to TRBJ2-1, with 8 bases fitting TRBD2. The V gene end was trimmed by 4 bases and the J gene end by 11 bases; junction bases not matched to a gene: 16. The CDR3 runs 16 residues. Germline CDR1 is LNHDA and CDR2 is SQIVND (reference sequence). The CDR3 sequence is CASSTYWKEAGDQQFF. CDR3 nucleotide sequence: TGTGCCAGTAGTACCTATTGGAAGGAAGCGGGGGACCAGCAGTTCTTC.

The chain employs TRBV28 and TRBJ2-3; TRBD2 matches at 7 bases. The CDR3 spans 14 residues. Germline V lookup: CDR1 MDHEN, CDR2 SYDVKM. Unmatched junction bases numbered 10, after V lost 8 bases and J lost 5 bases. CDR3 in amino acids: CASLVRGVGDTQYF. In DNA, the CDR3 is TGTGCCAGCTTGGTACGGGGGGTGGGAGATACGCAGTATTTT.

This rearrangement joins TRBV5-8 to TRBJ2-4; D gene uncertain. V shed 1 base and J shed 14 bases, with 4 bases lying between them. CDR1 and CDR2 (germline): SGHTS, YDEGEE. This CDR3 is 9 amino acids long. CDR3 nucleotides: TGTGCCAGCAGCTTGTCTAAGTACTTC. This encodes CASSLSKYF.

The chain has TRBV2 and TRBJ1-1, with 7 positions matching TRBD1. Trimming removed 8 bases from V and 4 bases from J; junction bases left unmatched: 4. CDR1 is SNHLY and CDR2 is FYNNEI in the germline V gene. This CDR3 is 12 amino acids long. CDR3 DNA: TGTGCCAGCTTTGACAGGGTCACTGAAGCTTTCTTT. It encodes CASFDRVTEAFF.

V gene TRBV5-6 combines with J gene TRBJ1-2; 9 nucleotides match TRBD1. There are 15 residues in the CDR3. Germline CDR1 SGHDT, CDR2 YYEEEE. The V segment lost 2 bases and the J segment 6 bases; nucleotides outside the gene matches: 8. The CDR3 bases are TGTGCCAGCAGCTTTCGGGACAGGGACATCCATGGCTACACCTTC. Translating it yields CASSFRDRDIHGYTF.

The rearrangement uses TRBV9 and TRBJ1-3; D unclear. The germline V gene has CDR1 SGDLS and CDR2 YYNGEE. CDR3 size: 15 residues. The V end was cut by 0 bases, the J end by 6 bases, with 13 bases between. The CDR3 region is CASSVDNSGENTIYF. CDR3 DNA sequence: TGTGCCAGCAGCGTAGATAACAGTGGGGAAAACACCATATATTTT.

The chain has TRBV7-2 and TRBJ2-2, with D possibly matching TRBD1 (6 bases). Germline CDR1 and CDR2: SGHTA and FQGNSA. Between the trimmed V and J ends, which lost 7 bases and 5 bases, there was a span of 11 bases. The CDR3 is made up of 13 amino acids. This CDR3 is CASTTGLTGELFF. The CDR3 DNA is TGTGCCAGCACCACAGGGTTAACCGGGGAGCTGTTTTTT.

This clone was picked up one time. J is TRBJ2-6 and V is TRBV4-1, with TRBD1 identical over 7 bases. V was pared by 3 bases and J by 2 bases, with 4 bases of the junction left unmatched. Germline V gene data show CDR1 as MGHRA and CDR2 as YSYEKL. This CDR3 is built from 16 residues. The CDR3 loop reads CASSHTTGTGANVLTF. Here the CDR3 DNA reads TGCGCCAGCAGCCATACGACAGGGACTGGGGCCAACGTCCTGACTTTC.

The rearrangement joins TRBV7-2 to TRBJ2-7, with D maybe TRBD1 (6 bases). Germline-derived CDR1 and CDR2 are SGHTA and FQGNSA. The CDR3 covers 15 residues. V was shortened by 0 bases and J by 2 bases, with 11 bases between the two germline ends. The CDR3 spells CASSLASQGTYEQYF. Here the CDR3 DNA reads TGTGCCAGCAGCTTAGCAAGCCAGGGGACCTACGAGCAGTACTTC. Full variable domain (remainder filled in from reference TRBV7-2 and TRBJ2-7): GAGVSQSPSNKVTEKGKDVELRCDPISGHTALYWYRQSLGQGLEFLIYFQGNSAPDKSGLPSDRFSAERTGGSVSTLTIQRTQQEDSAVYLCASSLASQGTYEQYFGPGTRLTVT.

The chain employs TRBV5-1 and TRBJ2-7; 12 nucleotides line up with TRBD1. The germline gives CDR1 SGHRS, CDR2 YFSETQ. The junction had 9 bases not matched to a gene; V was cut back by 4 bases and J by 7 bases. The CDR3 loop spans 15 amino acids. CDR3: CASSEPGQGAREQYF. The CDR3, as DNA: TGCGCCAGCAGCGAACCGGGACAGGGGGCGCGGGAGCAGTACTTC.

V is TRBV6-1 and J is TRBJ2-3; 7 bases match TRBD1. CDR1 MNHNS and CDR2 SASEGT come from the germline V gene. The CDR3 covers 16 residues. V lost 1 base to trimming and J lost 5 bases; unmatched junction nucleotides: 9. CDR3 sequence (DNA): TGTGCCAGCAGTGAAGGTCGACAGGGTCATAGAGATACGCAGTATTTT. It codes for CASSEGRQGHRDTQYF.

The genes are TRBV18 and TRBJ1-5, with D possibly TRBD1 on 6 matching bases. The CDR3 sequence is 15 residues long. V was cut by 3 bases and J by 3 bases, with 12 bases left in between. Germline lookup yields CDR1 KGHSH and CDR2 LQKENI. The CDR3 coding sequence is TGTGCCAGCTCACCCGGGACACCAGACAATCAGCCCCAGCATTTT. Protein product: CASSPGTPDNQPQHF.

The CDR3 sequence is CASRTDGVAGNTIYF. DNA of the CDR3: TGTGCCAGCAGGACTGACGGAGTGGCTGGAAACACCATATATTTT. J is TRBJ1-3 and V is TRBV6-1; D not resolved. Germline V CDR1 and CDR2: MNHNS, SASEGT. V lost 6 bases to trimming and J lost 2 bases, with 14 bases between them. The CDR3 is 15 residues long.

This chain joins TRBV11-2 and TRBJ1-2; D ambiguous. CDR1 SGHAT and CDR2 FQNNGV come from the germline V gene. V was pared by 5 bases and J by 5 bases, with 18 bases between. The CDR3 is 15 residues long. Written as DNA, the CDR3 is TGTGCCAGCAGCAGAGGAGGAGGAGGGATATATGGCTACACCTTC. Protein: CASSRGGGGIYGYTF.

This chain joins TRBV7-9 and TRBJ1-1; the D is unclear. Trimming shortened V by 1 base and J by 1 base, and 4 bases separated the two germline ends. CDR3 length: 13 amino acids. The germline V gene has CDR1 SEHNR and CDR2 FQNEAQ (reference sequence). CDR3 residues: CASSLVANTEAFF. Here the CDR3 DNA reads TGTGCCAGCAGCTTAGTGGCGAACACTGAAGCTTTCTTT.

The chain combines TRBV7-2 with TRBJ1-2; D gene uncertain. This CDR3 is built from 12 residues. Germline V gives CDR1 SGHTA, CDR2 FQGNSA. Trimming stripped 1 base from V and 4 bases from J, with 4 bases between. CDR3 in DNA: TGTGCCAGCAGCTTAGGAGTCTATGGCTACACCTTC. Encoded protein: CASSLGVYGYTF.

The CDR3 here is CASSYGRGNEQYF. In DNA, the CDR3 is TGTGCCAGCAGTTACGGTAGGGGGAACGAGCAGTACTTC. This chain joins TRBV6-6 and TRBJ2-7; D is possibly TRBD1 (6 bases). CDR3 length equals 13 residues. The germline V gene has CDR1 MNHNY and CDR2 SVGAGI (reference sequence). V was pared by 2 bases and J by 5 bases, with 10 bases between.

The rearrangement links TRBV19 to TRBJ1-1, with D perhaps matching TRBD1 (5 bases). This CDR3 has 14 amino acids. V lost 4 bases and J 6 bases, leaving 15 bases between the germline ends. Germline loops: CDR1 LNHDA, CDR2 SQIVND (reference sequence). The CDR3 DNA is TGTGCCAGTAGTAAGACAGTCCTGATGGCTGAAGCTTTCTTT. It specifies CASSKTVLMAEAFF.

The chain is built from TRBV7-6 and TRBJ2-2; TRBD2 matches 9 bases. Unmatched junction bases numbered 1, after V lost 1 base and J lost 4 bases. CDR3 length equals 15 residues. From germline, CDR1 is SGHVS and CDR2 FNYEAQ. In DNA form, the CDR3 reads TGTGCCAGCAGCTTAGAACTAGCGGGCACCGGGGAGCTGTTTTTT. This codes for CASSLELAGTGELFF.